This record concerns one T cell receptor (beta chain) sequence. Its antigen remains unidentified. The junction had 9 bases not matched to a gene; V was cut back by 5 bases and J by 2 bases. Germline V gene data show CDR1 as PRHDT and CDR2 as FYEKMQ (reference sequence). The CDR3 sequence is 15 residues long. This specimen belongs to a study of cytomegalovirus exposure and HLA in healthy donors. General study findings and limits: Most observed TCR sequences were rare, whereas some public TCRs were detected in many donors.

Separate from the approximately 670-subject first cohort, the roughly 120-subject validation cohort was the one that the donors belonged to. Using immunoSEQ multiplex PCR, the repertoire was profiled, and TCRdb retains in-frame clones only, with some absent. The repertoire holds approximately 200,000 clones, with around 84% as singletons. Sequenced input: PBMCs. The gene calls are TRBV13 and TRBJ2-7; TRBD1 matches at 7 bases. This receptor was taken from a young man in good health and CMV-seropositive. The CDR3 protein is CASSPWGQGAYEQYF. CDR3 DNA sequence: TGTGCCAGCAGCCCGTGGGGGCAGGGGGCCTACGAGCAGTACTTC.